This entry lists 3 T cell receptor beta chains sequenced from one sample in a study of T-cell reconstitution after alpha-beta-depleted transplantation in children. During its preparation, the TCRbeta library received unique molecular identifiers. A single record per CDR3 protein comes from TCRdb applying MiXCR to the PCR reads. The sample shows 350,000 to 500,000 distinct CDR3 sequences, roughly two fifths of them seen only once. The sequencing used PBMCs, collected before TCRalphabeta/CD19-depleted stem cell transplant. These receptor sequences come from a girl under 10 years old with aplastic anemia, due to receive a stem cell transplant.

The chain joins TRBV15 to TRBJ1-4, with D hard to call. V lost 0 bases, J lost 3 bases, and 5 bases lay in between. The CDR3 is 14 residues long. Germline CDR1 reads LNHNV; CDR2 reads YYDKDF (reference sequence). The CDR3: CATSRDSANEKLFF. CDR3 bases: TGTGCCACCAGCAGAGATTCTGCTAATGAAAAACTGTTTTTT. Full variable domain (outside the CDR3, taken from reference TRBV15 and TRBJ1-4): DAMVIQNPRYQVTQFGKPVTLSCSQTLNHNVMYWYQQKSSQAPKLLFHYYDKDFNNEADTPDNFQSRRPNTSFCFLDIRSPGLGDTAMYLCATSRDSANEKLFFGSGTQLSVL.

The chain has TRBV5-1 and TRBJ2-5, with D possibly TRBD1 on 5 matching bases. The germline V and J ends were trimmed by 5 bases and 5 bases, with 19 bases remaining between them. The CDR3 spans 15 residues. In germline, CDR1 is SGHRS, CDR2 YFSETQ. CDR3 amino acids: CASRPDKERSETQYF. CDR3 nucleotides: TGCGCCAGCAGGCCGGACAAAGAGAGGTCGGAGACCCAGTACTTC. The full variable domain, its missing parts supplied by reference TRBV5-1 and TRBJ2-5, is KAGVTQTPRYLIKTRGQQVTLSCSPISGHRSVSWYQQTPGQGLQFLFEYFSETQRNKGNFPGRFSGRQFSNSRSEMNVSTLELGDSALYLCASRPDKERSETQYFGPGTRLLVL.

This clonotype was seen more than once but under ten times. The genes are TRBV11-1 and TRBJ2-7; 10 bases line up with TRBD2. This CDR3 is built from 19 residues. CDR1 SGHAT and CDR2 FQDESV come from the germline V gene (reference sequence). V trimming: 1 base; J trimming: 4 bases; junction bases outside the gene matches: 16. The CDR3: CASSLGFPPSGSAGYEQYF. CDR3 in DNA: TGTGCCAGCAGCTTAGGCTTCCCTCCTAGCGGGAGTGCTGGATACGAGCAGTACTTC.